This record looks at one TCR beta chain sequence and its context. Its matching antigen is unknown. The sample is drawn from a study of cytomegalovirus exposure and HLA in healthy donors. Study conclusions and caveats: Sequences of the TCR beta chain were said to predict the HLA-A and HLA-B alleles of most subjects accurately.

The CDR3 contains 15 residues. The germline CDR1 and CDR2 sequences are LNHDA and SQIVND (reference sequence). V shed 8 bases and J shed 8 bases, with 19 bases lying between them. The PCR made use of 60 Vbeta and 13 Jbeta primers. TCRdb's table, derived via immunoSEQ multiplex PCR, lists solely in-frame clones and lacks some. The sample includes some 90,000 clones, 76% of them seen just once. Sequencing was performed on PBMCs. The receptor was derived from a man aged 35 to 55 in good health and CMV-seronegative. The rearrangement links TRBV19 to TRBJ1-6; no definite D call. CDR3 sequence reads: CASRLFGNRDSPLHF. For the CDR3, the DNA is TGTGCCAGTCGCCTTTTCGGGAATCGAGATTCACCCCTCCACTTT.